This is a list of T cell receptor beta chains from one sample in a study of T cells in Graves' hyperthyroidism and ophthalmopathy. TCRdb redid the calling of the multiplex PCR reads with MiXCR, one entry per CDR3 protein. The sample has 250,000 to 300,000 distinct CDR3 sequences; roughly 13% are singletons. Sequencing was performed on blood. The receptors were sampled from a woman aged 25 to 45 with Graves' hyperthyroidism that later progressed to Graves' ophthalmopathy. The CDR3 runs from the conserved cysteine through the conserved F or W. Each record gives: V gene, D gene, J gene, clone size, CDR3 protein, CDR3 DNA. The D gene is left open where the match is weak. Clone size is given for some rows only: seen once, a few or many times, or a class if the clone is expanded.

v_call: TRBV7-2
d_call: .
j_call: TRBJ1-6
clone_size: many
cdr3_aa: CASSWGVHSPLHF
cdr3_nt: TGTGCCAGCAGCTGGGGGGTTCATTCACCCCTCCACTTT

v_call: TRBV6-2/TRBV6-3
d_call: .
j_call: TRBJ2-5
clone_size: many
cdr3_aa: CASSYGGGWQETQYF
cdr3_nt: TGTGCCAGCAGTTACGGAGGGGGTTGGCAAGAGACCCAGTACTTC

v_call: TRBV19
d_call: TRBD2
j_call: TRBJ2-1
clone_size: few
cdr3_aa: CASSIAGGLYNEQFF
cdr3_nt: TGTGCCAGTAGTATAGCGGGAGGCCTCTACAATGAGCAGTTCTTC

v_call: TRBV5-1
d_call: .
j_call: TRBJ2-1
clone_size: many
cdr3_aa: CASSFGQPELSYNEQFF
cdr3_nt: TGCGCCAGCAGCTTTGGCCAGCCCGAACTCTCCTACAATGAGCAGTTCTTC

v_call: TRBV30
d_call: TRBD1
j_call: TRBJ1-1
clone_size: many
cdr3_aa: CAWRVTGASTEAFF
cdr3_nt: TGTGCCTGGAGGGTAACAGGGGCAAGCACTGAAGCTTTCTTT

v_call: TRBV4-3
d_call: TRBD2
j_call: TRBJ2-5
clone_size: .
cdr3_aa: CASSQGPLASGLETQYF
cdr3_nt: TGCGCCAGCAGCCAAGGACCCCTGGCTAGCGGGCTTGAGACCCAGTACTTC

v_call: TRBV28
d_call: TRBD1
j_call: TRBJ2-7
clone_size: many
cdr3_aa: CASSSPKGQVSSYEQYF
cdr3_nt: TGTGCCAGCAGTTCCCCCAAGGGACAGGTGTCCTCCTACGAGCAGTACTTC

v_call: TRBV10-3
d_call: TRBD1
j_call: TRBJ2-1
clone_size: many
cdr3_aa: CAISDTVGQAFNEQFF
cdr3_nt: TGTGCCATCAGTGACACAGTCGGACAGGCATTCAATGAGCAGTTCTTC

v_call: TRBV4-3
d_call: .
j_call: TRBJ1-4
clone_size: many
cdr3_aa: CASSQAGGSGKEKLFF
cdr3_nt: TGCGCCAGCAGCCAAGCGGGAGGTTCAGGAAAGGAAAAACTGTTTTTT

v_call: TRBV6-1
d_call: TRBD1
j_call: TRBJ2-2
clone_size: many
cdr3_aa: CASSRQGIDAGGELFF
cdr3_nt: TGTGCCAGCAGCAGACAGGGGATCGATGCGGGCGGGGAGCTGTTTTTT

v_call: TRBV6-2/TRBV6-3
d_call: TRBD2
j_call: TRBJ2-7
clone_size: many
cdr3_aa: CASSPGLASSEQYF
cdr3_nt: TGTGCCAGCAGCCCGGGACTAGCGTCATCCGAGCAGTACTTC

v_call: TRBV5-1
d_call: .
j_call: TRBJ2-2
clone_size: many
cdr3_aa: CASSLTTTFTGELFF
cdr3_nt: TGCGCCAGCAGCTTGACGACTACCTTCACCGGGGAGCTGTTTTTT

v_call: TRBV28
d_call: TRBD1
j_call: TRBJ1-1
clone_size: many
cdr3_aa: CASSTDRGRTEAFF
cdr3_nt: TGTGCCAGCAGCACCGACAGGGGCCGGACTGAAGCTTTCTTT